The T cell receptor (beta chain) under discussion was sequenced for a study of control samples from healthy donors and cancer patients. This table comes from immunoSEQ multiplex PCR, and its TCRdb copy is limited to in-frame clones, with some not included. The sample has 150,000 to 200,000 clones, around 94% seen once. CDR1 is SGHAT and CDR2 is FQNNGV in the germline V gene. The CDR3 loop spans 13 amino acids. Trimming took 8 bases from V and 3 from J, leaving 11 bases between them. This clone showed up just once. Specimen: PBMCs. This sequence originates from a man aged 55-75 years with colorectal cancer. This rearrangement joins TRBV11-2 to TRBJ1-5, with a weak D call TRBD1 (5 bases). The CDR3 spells CASGLGLNQPQHF. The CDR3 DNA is TGTGCCAGCGGGTTGGGGCTCAATCAGCCCCAGCATTTT.